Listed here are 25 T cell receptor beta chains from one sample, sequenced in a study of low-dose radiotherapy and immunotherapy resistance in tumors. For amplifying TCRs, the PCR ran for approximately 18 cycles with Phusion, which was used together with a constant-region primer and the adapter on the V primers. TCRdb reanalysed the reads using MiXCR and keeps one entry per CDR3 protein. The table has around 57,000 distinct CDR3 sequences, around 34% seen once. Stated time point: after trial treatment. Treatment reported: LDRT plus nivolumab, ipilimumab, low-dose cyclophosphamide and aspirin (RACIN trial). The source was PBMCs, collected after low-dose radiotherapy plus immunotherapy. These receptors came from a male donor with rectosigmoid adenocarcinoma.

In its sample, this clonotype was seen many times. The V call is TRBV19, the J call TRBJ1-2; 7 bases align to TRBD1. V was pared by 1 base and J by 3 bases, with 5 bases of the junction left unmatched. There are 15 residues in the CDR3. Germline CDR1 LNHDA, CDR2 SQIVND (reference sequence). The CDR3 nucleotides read TGTGCCAGTAGTATAGCCACAGGGGACCACTATGGCTACACCTTC. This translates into CASSIATGDHYGYTF.

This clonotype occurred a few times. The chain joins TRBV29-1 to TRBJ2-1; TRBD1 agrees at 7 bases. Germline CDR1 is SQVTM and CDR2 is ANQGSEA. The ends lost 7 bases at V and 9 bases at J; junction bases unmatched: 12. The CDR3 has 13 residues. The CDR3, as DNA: TGCAGCGGAAATCGACAGGGCGGTAGTGAGCAGTTCTTC. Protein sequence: CSGNRQGGSEQFF.

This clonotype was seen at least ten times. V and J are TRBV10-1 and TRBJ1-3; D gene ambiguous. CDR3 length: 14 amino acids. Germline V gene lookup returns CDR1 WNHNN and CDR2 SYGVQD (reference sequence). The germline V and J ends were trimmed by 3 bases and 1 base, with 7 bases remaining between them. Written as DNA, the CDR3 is TGCGCCAGCAGTGATGGTGTATCTGGAAACACCATATATTTT. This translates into CASSDGVSGNTIYF.

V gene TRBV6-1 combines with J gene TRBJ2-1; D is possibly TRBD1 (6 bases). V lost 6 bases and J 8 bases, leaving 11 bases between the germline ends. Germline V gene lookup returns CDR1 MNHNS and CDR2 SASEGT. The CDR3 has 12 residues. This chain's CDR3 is CASRSRGDEQFF. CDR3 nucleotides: TGTGCCAGCAGAAGCAGGGGAGATGAGCAGTTCTTC.

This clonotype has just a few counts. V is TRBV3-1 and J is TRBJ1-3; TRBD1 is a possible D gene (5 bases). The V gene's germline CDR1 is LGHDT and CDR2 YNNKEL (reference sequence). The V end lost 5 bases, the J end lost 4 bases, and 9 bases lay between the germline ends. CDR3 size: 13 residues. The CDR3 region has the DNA TGTGCCAGCAGCAGGGACGAAGGAAACACCATATATTTT. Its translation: CASSRDEGNTIYF.

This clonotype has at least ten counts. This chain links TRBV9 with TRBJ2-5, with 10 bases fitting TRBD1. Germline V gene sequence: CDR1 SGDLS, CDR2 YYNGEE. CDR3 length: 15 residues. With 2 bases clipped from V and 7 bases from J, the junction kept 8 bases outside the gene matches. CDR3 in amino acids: CASSVLWDRGSTQYF. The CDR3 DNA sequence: TGTGCCAGCAGCGTCCTCTGGGACAGGGGTTCGACCCAGTACTTC.

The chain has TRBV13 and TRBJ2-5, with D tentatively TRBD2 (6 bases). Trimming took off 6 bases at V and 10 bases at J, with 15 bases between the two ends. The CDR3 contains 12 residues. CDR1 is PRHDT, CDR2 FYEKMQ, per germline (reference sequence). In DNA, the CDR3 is TGTGCCAGCAGTGCGATAACGGGGGTCCAGTACTTC. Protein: CASSAITGVQYF.

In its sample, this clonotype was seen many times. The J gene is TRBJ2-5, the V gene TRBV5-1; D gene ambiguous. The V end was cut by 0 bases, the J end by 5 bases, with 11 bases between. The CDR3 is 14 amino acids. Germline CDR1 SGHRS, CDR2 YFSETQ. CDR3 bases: TGCGCCAGCAGCTTGGTTGGCGACCGCGAGACCCAGTACTTC. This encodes CASSLVGDRETQYF. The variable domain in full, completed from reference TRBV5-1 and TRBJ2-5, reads KAGVTQTPRYLIKTRGQQVTLSCSPISGHRSVSWYQQTPGQGLQFLFEYFSETQRNKGNFPGRFSGRQFSNSRSEMNVSTLELGDSALYLCASSLVGDRETQYFGPGTRLLVL.

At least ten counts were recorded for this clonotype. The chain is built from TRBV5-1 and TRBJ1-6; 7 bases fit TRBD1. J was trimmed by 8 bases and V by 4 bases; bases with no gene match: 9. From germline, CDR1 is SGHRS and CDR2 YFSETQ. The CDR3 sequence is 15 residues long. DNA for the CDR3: TGCGCCAGCAGCCAACAGGGGAATTGGGATTCACCCCTCCACTTT. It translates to CASSQQGNWDSPLHF.

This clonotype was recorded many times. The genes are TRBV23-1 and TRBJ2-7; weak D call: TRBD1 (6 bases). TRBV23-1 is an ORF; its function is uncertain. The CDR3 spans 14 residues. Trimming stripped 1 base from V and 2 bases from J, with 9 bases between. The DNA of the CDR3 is TGCGCCAGCAGTCAATTACAGGGACCCTACGAGCAGTACTTC. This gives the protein CASSQLQGPYEQYF.

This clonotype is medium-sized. The CDR3 here is CASSLETWGGVQPQHF. The CDR3 nucleotides are TGTGCCAGCAGTTTAGAGACCTGGGGCGGGGTTCAGCCCCAGCATTTT. The J gene is TRBJ1-5, the V gene TRBV12-3 or TRBV12-4, with D possibly TRBD1 on 5 matching bases. The CDR3 covers 16 residues. V lost 1 base and J lost 6, with 16 bases in between.

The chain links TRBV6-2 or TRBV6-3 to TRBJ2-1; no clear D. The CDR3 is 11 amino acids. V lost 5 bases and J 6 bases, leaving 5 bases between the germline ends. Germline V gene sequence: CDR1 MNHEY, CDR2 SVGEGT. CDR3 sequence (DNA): TGTGCCAGCAGTGATTTCAATGAGCAGTTCTTC. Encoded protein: CASSDFNEQFF.

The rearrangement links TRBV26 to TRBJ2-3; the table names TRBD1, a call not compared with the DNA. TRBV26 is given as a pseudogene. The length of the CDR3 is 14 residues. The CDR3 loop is CATGGYEVVDTQYF. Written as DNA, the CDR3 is TGTGCCACAGGGGGTTATGAGGTCGTGGATACGCAGTATTTT.

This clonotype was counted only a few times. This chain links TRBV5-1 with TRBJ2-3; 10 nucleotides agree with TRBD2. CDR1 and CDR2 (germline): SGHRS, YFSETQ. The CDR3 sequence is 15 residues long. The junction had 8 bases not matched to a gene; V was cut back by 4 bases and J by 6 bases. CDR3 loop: CASSASGRVGDTQYF. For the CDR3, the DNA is TGCGCCAGCAGCGCTAGCGGGAGAGTCGGGGATACGCAGTATTTT.

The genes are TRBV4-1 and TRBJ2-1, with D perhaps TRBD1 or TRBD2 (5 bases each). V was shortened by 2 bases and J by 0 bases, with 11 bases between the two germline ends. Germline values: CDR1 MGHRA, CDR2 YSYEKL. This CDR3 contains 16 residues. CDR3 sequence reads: CASSQFTGLSYNEQFF. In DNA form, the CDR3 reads TGCGCCAGCAGCCAATTTACGGGGCTCTCCTACAATGAGCAGTTCTTC.

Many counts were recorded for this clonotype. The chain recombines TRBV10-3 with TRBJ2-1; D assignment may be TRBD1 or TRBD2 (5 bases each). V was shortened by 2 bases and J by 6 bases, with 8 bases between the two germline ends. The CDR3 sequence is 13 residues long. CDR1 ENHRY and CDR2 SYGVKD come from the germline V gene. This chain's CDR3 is CAISERGTNEQFF. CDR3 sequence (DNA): TGTGCCATCAGTGAGCGGGGCACCAATGAGCAGTTCTTC.

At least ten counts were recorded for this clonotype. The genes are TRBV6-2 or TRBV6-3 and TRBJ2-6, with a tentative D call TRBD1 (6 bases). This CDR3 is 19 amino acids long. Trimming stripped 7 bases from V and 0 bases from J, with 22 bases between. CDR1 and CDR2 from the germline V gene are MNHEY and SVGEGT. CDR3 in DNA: TGTGCCAGCACCTCTGCGTTGGGGGCAGCCAGCTCTGGGGCCAACGTCCTGACTTTC. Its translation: CASTSALGAASSGANVLTF.

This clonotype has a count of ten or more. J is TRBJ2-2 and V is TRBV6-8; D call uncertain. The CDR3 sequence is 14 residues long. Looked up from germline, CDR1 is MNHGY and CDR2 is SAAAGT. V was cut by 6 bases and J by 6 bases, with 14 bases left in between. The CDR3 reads CASRPRRVPGELFF. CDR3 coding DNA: TGTGCCAGCAGACCGAGGCGAGTGCCCGGGGAGCTGTTTTTT.

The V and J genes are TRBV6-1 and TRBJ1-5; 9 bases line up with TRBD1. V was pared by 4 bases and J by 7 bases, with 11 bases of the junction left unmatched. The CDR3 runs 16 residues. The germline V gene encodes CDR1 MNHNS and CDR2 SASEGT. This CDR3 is CASSARTGAVSQPQHF. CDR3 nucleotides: TGTGCCAGCAGTGCACGGACAGGGGCCGTTTCCCAGCCCCAGCATTTT.

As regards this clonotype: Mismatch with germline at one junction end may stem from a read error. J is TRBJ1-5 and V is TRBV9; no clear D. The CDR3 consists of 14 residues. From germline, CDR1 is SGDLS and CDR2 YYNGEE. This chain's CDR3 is CAGSANPGNQPQHF. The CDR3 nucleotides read TGTGCCGGCAGCGCGAATCCCGGGAATCAGCCCCAGCATTTT. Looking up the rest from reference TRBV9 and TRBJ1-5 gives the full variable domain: DSGVTQTPKHLITATGQRVTLRCSPRSGDLSVYWYQQSLDQGLQFLIQYYNGEERAKGNILERFSAQQFPDLHSELNLSSLELGDSALYFCAGSANPGNQPQHFGDGTRLSIL.

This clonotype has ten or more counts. The CDR3 is CATSRDRSGRGNTGELFF. The CDR3 DNA follows: TGTGCCACCAGCAGAGATCGGAGCGGGAGGGGTAACACCGGGGAGCTGTTTTTT. The rearrangement uses TRBV15 and TRBJ2-2, with TRBD2 matching 10 bases. Looked up from germline, CDR1 is LNHNV and CDR2 is YYDKDF (reference sequence). The CDR3 consists of 18 residues. Trimming cost V 0 bases and J 2 bases; bases outside gene matches: 6.

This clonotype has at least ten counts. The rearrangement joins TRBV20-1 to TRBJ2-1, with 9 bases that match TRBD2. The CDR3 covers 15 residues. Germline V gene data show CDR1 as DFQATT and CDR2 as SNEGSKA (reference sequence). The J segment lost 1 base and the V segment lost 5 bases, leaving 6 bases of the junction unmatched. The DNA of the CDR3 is TGCAGTGCTCGTAAGCGGGGGGTTTCCTACAATGAGCAGTTCTTC. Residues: CSARKRGVSYNEQFF.

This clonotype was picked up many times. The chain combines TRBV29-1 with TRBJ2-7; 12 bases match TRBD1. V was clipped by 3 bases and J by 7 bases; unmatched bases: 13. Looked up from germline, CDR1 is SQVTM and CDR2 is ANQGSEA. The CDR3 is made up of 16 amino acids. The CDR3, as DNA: TGCAGCGTTGAGAGACCGGGACAGGGGGCGGTCGGTGAGCAGTACTTC. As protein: CSVERPGQGAVGEQYF.

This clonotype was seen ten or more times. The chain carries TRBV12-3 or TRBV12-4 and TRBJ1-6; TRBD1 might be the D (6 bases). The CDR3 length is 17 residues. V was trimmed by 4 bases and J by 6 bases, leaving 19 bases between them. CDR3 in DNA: TGTGCCAGCAGTTCCCGGGGGGGGGGCCTAAGTAATTCACCCCTCCACTTT. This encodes CASSSRGGGLSNSPLHF.

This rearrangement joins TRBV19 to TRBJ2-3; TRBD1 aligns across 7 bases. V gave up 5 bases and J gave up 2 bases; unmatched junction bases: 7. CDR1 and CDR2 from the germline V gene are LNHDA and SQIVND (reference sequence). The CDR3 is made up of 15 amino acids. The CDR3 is CASSGRQGDTDTQYF. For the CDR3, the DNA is TGTGCCAGTAGTGGGCGACAGGGCGACACAGATACGCAGTATTTT.